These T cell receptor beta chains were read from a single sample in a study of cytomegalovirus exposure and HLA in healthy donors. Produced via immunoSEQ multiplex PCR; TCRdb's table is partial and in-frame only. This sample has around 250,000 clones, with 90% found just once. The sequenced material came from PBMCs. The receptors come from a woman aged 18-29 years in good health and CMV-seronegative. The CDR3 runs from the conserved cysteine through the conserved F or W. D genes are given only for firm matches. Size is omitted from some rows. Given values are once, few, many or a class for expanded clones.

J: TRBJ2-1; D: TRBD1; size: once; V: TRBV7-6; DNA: TGTGCCAGCAGCAATCCAGGACAGGGCTACAATGAGCAGTTCTTC; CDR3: CASSNPGQGYNEQFF
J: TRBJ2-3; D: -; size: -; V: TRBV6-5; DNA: TGTGCCAGCAGTTCCATCACAGATACGCAGTATTTT; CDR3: CASSSITDTQYF
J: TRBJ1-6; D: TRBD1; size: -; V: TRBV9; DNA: TGTGCCAGCAGCGTCGGGACAGGGAACTCACCCCTCCACTTT; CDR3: CASSVGTGNSPLHF
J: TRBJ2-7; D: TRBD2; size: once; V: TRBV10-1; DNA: TGCGCCAGCAGTGAGTCATGGACTAGCGGCTATCAGTACTTC; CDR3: CASSESWTSGYQYF
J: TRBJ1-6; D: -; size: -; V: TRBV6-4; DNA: TGTGCCAGCAGTGAGGGGAGCTCCTATAATTCACCCCTCCACTTT; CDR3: CASSEGSSYNSPLHF
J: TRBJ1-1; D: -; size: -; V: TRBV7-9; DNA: TGTGCCAGCAGCTTCAAGAACACTGAAGCTTTCTTT; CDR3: CASSFKNTEAFF
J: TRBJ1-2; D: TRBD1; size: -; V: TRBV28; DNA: TGTGCCAGCAGTTCTTGGCGGACAGGGGACTATGGCTACACCTTC; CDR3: CASSSWRTGDYGYTF
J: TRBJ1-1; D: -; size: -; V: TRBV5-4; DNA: TGTGCCAGCAGCTTGGGAGGGAACACTGAAGCTTTCTTT; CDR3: CASSLGGNTEAFF
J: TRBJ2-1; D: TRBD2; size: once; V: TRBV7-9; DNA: TGTGCCGTCGGGACCGGTAGCGGGGGTGAGCAGTTCTTC; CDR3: CAVGTGSGGEQFF
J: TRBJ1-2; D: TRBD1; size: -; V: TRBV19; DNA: TGTGCCAGTCTAGCCCCGGACAGGGGGCTTGGCTACACCTTC; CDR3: CASLAPDRGLGYTF
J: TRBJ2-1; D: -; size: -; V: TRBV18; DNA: TGTGCCAGCTCACCTGTAGGAGGGGACAATGAGCAGTTCTTC; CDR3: CASSPVGGDNEQFF